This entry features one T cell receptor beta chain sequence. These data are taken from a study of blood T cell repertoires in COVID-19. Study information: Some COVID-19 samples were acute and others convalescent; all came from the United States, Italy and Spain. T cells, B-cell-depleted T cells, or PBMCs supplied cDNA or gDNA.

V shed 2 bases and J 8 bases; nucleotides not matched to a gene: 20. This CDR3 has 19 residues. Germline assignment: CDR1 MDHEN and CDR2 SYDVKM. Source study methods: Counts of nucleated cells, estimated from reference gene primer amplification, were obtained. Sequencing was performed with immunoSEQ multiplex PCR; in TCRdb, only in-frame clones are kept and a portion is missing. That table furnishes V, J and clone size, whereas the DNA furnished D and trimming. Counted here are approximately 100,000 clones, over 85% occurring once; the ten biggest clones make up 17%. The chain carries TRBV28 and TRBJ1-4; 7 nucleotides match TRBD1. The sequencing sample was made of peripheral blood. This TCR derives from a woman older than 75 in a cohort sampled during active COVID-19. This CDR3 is CASSLPLFTPGTALEKLFF. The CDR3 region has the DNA TGTGCCAGCAGTTTACCCCTATTCACGCCCGGGACAGCTTTAGAAAAACTGTTTTTT.